These 25 T cell receptor beta chains came from one sample sequenced in a study of lung T cells in sarcoidosis with Löfgren's syndrome. TCRdb ran MiXCR on the reads and lists one entry per CDR3 protein. Of 50,000 to 65,000 distinct CDR3 sequences in the sample, over 20% were seen once. The sample comprised CD4+ T cells from PBMCs. The source of these receptors is a human donor with sarcoidosis (Löfgren's syndrome or another form), or a control subject (not recorded which).

As to this clonotype: A read error may account for a junction end that differs from germline. The V and J genes are TRBV27 and TRBJ1-5; weak D call: TRBD1 (6 bases). Looked up from germline, CDR1 is MNHEY and CDR2 is SMNVEV (reference sequence). The CDR3 length is 15 residues. The CDR3 is CAGSHIQGLGQPQHF. CDR3 nucleotide sequence: TGTGCCGGCAGCCATATACAGGGTCTAGGACAGCCCCAGCATTTT.

This clonotype was recorded a few times. The CDR3 DNA sequence: TGCGCCAGCAGCTTGGAAGCGGGGGGGTTGGATACGCAGTATTTT. Protein product: CASSLEAGGLDTQYF. The gene calls are TRBV5-1 and TRBJ2-3, with 10 bases fitting TRBD2. Germline assignment: CDR1 SGHRS and CDR2 YFSETQ. V lost 0 bases to trimming and J lost 6 bases; unmatched junction nucleotides: 4. The CDR3 spans 15 residues.

To note about this clonotype: A much larger clone lies a single base off, so this may be a read error. This chain uses TRBV4-1 with TRBJ2-7; TRBD2 aligns across 7 bases. The germline V gene encodes CDR1 MGHRA and CDR2 YSYEKL. The CDR3 is made up of 14 amino acids. CDR3 region: CASSQRAGSYEQCF. The CDR3 DNA is TGCGCCAGCAGCCAACGAGCGGGGAGCTACGAGCAGTGCTTC.

V is TRBV7-3 and J is TRBJ2-7; possibly TRBD2 for D (5 bases). Germline V lookup: CDR1 SGHTA, CDR2 FQGTGA. This CDR3 is built from 15 residues. The V gene lost 5 bases and the J gene lost 2 bases, with 16 bases spanning the gap. The CDR3 protein is CASSLANSAPYEQYF. The CDR3 DNA is TGTGCCAGCAGCCTTGCGAATAGCGCCCCCTACGAGCAGTACTTC.

This clonotype came up many times. This chain joins TRBV12-3 or TRBV12-4 and TRBJ1-5; 7 bases line up with TRBD1. This CDR3 region has 15 residues. V gave up 3 bases and J gave up 3 bases; unmatched junction bases: 5. The CDR3 DNA is TGTGCCAGCAGTTTCGCGACAGGGCCCAATCAGCCCCAGCATTTT. This sequence encodes CASSFATGPNQPQHF.

This chain connects TRBV30 to TRBJ2-2, with 8 bases lining up with TRBD2. The CDR3 length is 16 residues. Unmatched junction bases numbered 7, after V lost 0 bases and J lost 4 bases. CDR1 is GTSNPN, CDR2 SVGIG, per germline (reference sequence). CDR3 protein: CAWSVQTSASTGELFF. Written as DNA, the CDR3 is TGTGCCTGGAGTGTACAGACTAGCGCCTCCACCGGGGAGCTGTTTTTT.

This clonotype has only one observation. This may arise from a read error, as a much more abundant clone is one base away. The CDR3 region has the DNA TGTGCCAGCAGCCCGACAGGGGCGGCATCTAGCGAGCAGTGCTTC. It translates to CASSPTGAASSEQCF. J is TRBJ2-7 and V is TRBV7-2, with 8 positions matching TRBD1. Germline CDR1 SGHTA, CDR2 FQGNSA. The CDR3 runs to 15 residues.

This clonotype was seen a few times. A much larger clonotype is one base distant, so this may be a read error. This chain joins TRBV6-6 and TRBJ1-1, with D possibly TRBD1 on 6 matching bases. Trimming cost V 6 bases and J 6 bases, with 11 bases left between them. Germline CDR1 is MNHNY and CDR2 is SVGAGI (reference sequence). The CDR3 extends over 12 amino acids. CDR3: CASSQDSSEAFF. The CDR3 DNA reads as TGTGCCAGCAGCCAGGACAGCTCTGAAGCTTTCTTT.

The genes are TRBV2 and TRBJ2-5; TRBD2 aligns across 11 bases. The junction had 9 bases not matched to a gene; V was cut back by 5 bases and J by 7 bases. The CDR3 has 15 residues. Germline lookup yields CDR1 SNHLY and CDR2 FYNNEI. The CDR3 sequence is CASSTSGGYLGTQYF. CDR3 coding DNA: TGTGCCAGCAGTACTAGCGGGGGATATTTGGGGACCCAGTACTTC.

Ten or more counts support this clonotype. This chain joins TRBV11-2 and TRBJ2-7; 7 positions match TRBD1. The CDR3 runs 15 residues. The ends lost 0 bases at V and 7 bases at J; junction bases unmatched: 9. CDR1 is SGHAT and CDR2 is FQNNGV in the germline V gene. The CDR3 nucleotides are TGTGCCAGCAGCTTAGATCTAAAGGGGGCGAGTGAGCAGTACTTC. Translating it yields CASSLDLKGASEQYF. The full variable domain, its missing parts supplied by reference TRBV11-2 and TRBJ2-7, is EAGVAQSPRYKIIEKRQSVAFWCNPISGHATLYWYQQILGQGPKLLIQFQNNGVVDDSQLPKDRFSAERLKGVDSTLKIQPAKLEDSAVYLCASSLDLKGASEQYFGPGTRLTVT.

The chain combines TRBV20-1 with TRBJ1-1; maybe TRBD1 (5 bases). Trimming took 8 bases from V and 4 from J, leaving 20 bases between them. The length of the CDR3 is 14 residues. Per the germline V gene, CDR1 is DFQATT and CDR2 is SNEGSKA (reference sequence). DNA of the CDR3: TGCAGTCTACTGGGACGGAGTATGAGCACTGAAGCTTTCTTT. It yields the protein CSLLGRSMSTEAFF.

On this clonotype: This clone may be a read error of a much larger clone one base away. The chain joins TRBV12-3 or TRBV12-4 to TRBJ1-5; possible D gene TRBD1, 6 bases. This CDR3 is built from 13 residues. As DNA, the CDR3 is TGTGCCAGCAGCCCCGGGGGGCCGCAGCCCCGGCATTTT. This sequence encodes CASSPGGPQPRHF.

The sample holds many counts of this clonotype. This chain joins TRBV7-9 and TRBJ1-2; D is uncertain. Germline V gene data show CDR1 as SEHNR and CDR2 as FQNEAQ (reference sequence). CDR3 size: 13 residues. V lost 3 bases and J lost 8, with 13 bases in between. In nucleotides, the CDR3 is TGTGCCAGCAGCTTCGGTGTGGAGGGCGGCTACACCTTC. It is translated as CASSFGVEGGYTF.

The CDR3 region is CASRSSSEQYF. CDR3 nucleotide sequence: TGTGCCAGCAGATCTAGTTCCGAGCAGTACTTC. This sequence joins TRBV2 and TRBJ2-7; D is unresolved. The CDR3 has 11 amino acids. Germline CDR1 and CDR2: SNHLY and FYNNEI. Trimming took 6 bases from V and 6 from J, leaving 9 bases between them.

This clonotype showed up many times. The gene calls are TRBV6-1 and TRBJ2-2; 7 positions agree with TRBD1. CDR3 length: 15 residues. Trimming cost V 6 bases and J 0 bases; bases outside gene matches: 4. Looked up from germline, CDR1 is MNHNS and CDR2 is SASEGT. The CDR3 coding sequence is TGTGCCAGCAGGACAGGGAATACGAACACCGGGGAGCTGTTTTTT. Translating it yields CASRTGNTNTGELFF.

This clonotype was observed many times. The rearrangement uses TRBV19 and TRBJ2-4, with D unresolved. The CDR3 spans 14 residues. Germline CDR1 is LNHDA and CDR2 is SQIVND (reference sequence). The V and J ends lost 5 bases and 1 base respectively, with 9 bases between them. The CDR3 DNA reads as TGTGCCAGTAGTGGGCCCATTGCCAAAAACATTCAGTACTTC. Its protein is CASSGPIAKNIQYF.

CDR3 amino acids: CASSQEFGFGETQYF. CDR3 in DNA: TGCGCCAGCAGCCAAGAGTTTGGCTTTGGAGAGACCCAGTACTTC. This chain connects TRBV4-1 to TRBJ2-5, with D uncertain. V shed 0 bases and J shed 4 bases, with 12 bases lying between them. The length of the CDR3 is 15 residues. Germline-derived CDR1 and CDR2 are MGHRA and YSYEKL.

This clonotype has only a few counts. The chain recombines TRBV5-5 with TRBJ2-5; 8 bases fit TRBD1. V lost 4 bases and J lost 5; bases outside the gene matches: 7. The CDR3 is 14 amino acids. Germline values: CDR1 SGHKS, CDR2 YYEKEE (reference sequence). The DNA of the CDR3 is TGTGCCAGCAGCGGGGGACAGGTTCTTGAGACCCAGTACTTC. It specifies CASSGGQVLETQYF. Full variable domain (rest looked up from reference TRBV5-5 and TRBJ2-5): DAGVTQSPTHLIKTRGQQVTLRCSPISGHKSVSWYQQVLGQGPQFIFQYYEKEERGRGNFPDRFSARQFPNYSSELNVNALLLGDSALYLCASSGGQVLETQYFGPGTRLLVL.

This clonotype occurred a few times. The chain is built from TRBV29-1 and TRBJ2-4; 9 bases match TRBD1. V lost 4 bases, J lost 2 bases, and 6 bases stayed unmatched. Germline V gene sequence: CDR1 SQVTM, CDR2 ANQGSEA. CDR3 size: 15 residues. CDR3 in amino acids: CSVGYGTGTKNIQYF. CDR3 sequence (DNA): TGCAGCGTTGGATACGGGACAGGGACCAAAAACATTCAGTACTTC.

The chain employs TRBV10-2 and TRBJ1-5, with D maybe TRBD1 (5 bases). CDR3 length equals 15 residues. Germline V gene sequence: CDR1 WSHSY, CDR2 SAAADI. Trimming left V 3 bases short and J 4 bases short, with 13 bases between. CDR3: CASSDRQGANQPQHF. The CDR3 bases are TGCGCCAGCAGTGATCGGCAGGGTGCGAATCAGCCCCAGCATTTT.

This clonotype occurred many times. V is TRBV27 and J is TRBJ1-1, with D hard to call. Deletions cut 3 bases from V and 1 base from J, with 6 bases between. The CDR3 spans 13 residues. Per the germline V gene, CDR1 is MNHEY and CDR2 is SMNVEV (reference sequence). The CDR3 protein is CASSLGRNTEAFF. CDR3 bases: TGTGCCAGCAGTTTGGGGAGGAACACTGAAGCTTTCTTT.

Worth noting for this clonotype: An end of the junction does not agree with germline; a read error may underlie this. V and J are TRBV10-2 and TRBJ2-3; 7 bases match TRBD2. The CDR3 totals 13 residues. Germline V gives CDR1 WSHSY, CDR2 SAAADI. CDR3 sequence reads: CATNRGGADTQYF. The CDR3 DNA follows: TGTGCCACCAACCGGGGAGGGGCAGATACGCAGTATTTT.

There are many counts of this clonotype. The rearrangement joins TRBV4-2 to TRBJ2-3; D call uncertain. This CDR3 contains 16 residues. Germline CDR1 reads LGHNA; CDR2 reads YNFKEQ. The V gene lost 0 bases and the J gene lost 2 bases, with 12 bases spanning the gap. CDR3 bases: TGTGCCAGCAGCCAAGAAGGCTCCCACAACACAGATACGCAGTATTTT. This codes for CASSQEGSHNTDTQYF.

The gene calls are TRBV3-1 and TRBJ2-1; possible D gene TRBD2, 5 bases. The CDR3 runs to 15 residues. V dropped 5 bases and J dropped 0 bases, with 11 bases sitting between them. Germline loops: CDR1 LGHDT, CDR2 YNNKEL (reference sequence). This CDR3 reads CASSWTLPSYNEQFF. CDR3 bases: TGTGCCAGCAGCTGGACTTTACCCTCCTACAATGAGCAGTTCTTC.

In this sample, this clonotype turned up a few times. The chain is built from TRBV18 and TRBJ1-5; TRBD1 matches 8 bases. Losses at the gene ends were 3 bases for V and 2 bases for J; bases not matched to a gene: 3. CDR1 is KGHSH, CDR2 LQKENI, per germline. The CDR3 covers 15 residues. As DNA, the CDR3 is TGTGCCAGCTCACCGCAGGGGGCGGGCAATCAGCCCCAGCATTTT. Protein: CASSPQGAGNQPQHF.